This T cell receptor beta chain appears in the sequencing data of a study of T cell responses to AZD1222 COVID-19 vaccine. CDR3 length equals 16 residues. CDR1 and CDR2 from the germline V gene are MNHEY and SMNVEV (reference sequence). The J segment lost 1 base and the V segment lost 5 bases, leaving 9 bases of the junction unmatched. This clone was counted once. Sequencing was performed with immunoSEQ multiplex PCR; in TCRdb, only in-frame clones are kept and a portion is missing. The sample consists of about 130,000 clones, 85% to 95% of them appearing once. The chain is built from TRBV27 and TRBJ2-3, with TRBD2 matching over 7 bases. The sample in question was peripheral blood, obtained on day 0 of AZD1222 vaccination. The source is an adult in good health. CDR3 in amino acids: CASSPMGGIGTDTQYF. CDR3 sequence (DNA): TGTGCCAGCAGTCCCATGGGGGGGATCGGCACAGATACGCAGTATTTT.